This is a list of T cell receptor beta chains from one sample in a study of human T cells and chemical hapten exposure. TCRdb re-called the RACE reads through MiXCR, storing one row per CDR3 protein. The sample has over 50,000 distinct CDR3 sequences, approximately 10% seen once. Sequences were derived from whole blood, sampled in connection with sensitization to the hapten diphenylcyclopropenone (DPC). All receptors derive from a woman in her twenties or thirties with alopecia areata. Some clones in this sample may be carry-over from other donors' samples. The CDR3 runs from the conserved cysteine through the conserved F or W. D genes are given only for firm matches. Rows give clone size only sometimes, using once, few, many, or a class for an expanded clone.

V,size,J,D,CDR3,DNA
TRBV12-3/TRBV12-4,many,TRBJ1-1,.,CASSLESSTEAFF,TGTGCCAGCAGTTTAGAGTCAAGCACTGAAGCTTTCTTT
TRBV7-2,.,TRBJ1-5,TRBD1,CASSPRGGDQPQHF,TGTGCCAGCAGCCCGAGAGGGGGCGATCAGCCCCAGCATTTT
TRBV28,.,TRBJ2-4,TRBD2,CASSLLAGGRDIQYF,TGTGCCAGCAGTTTACTAGCGGGGGGGAGGGACATTCAGTACTTC
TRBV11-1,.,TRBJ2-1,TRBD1,CASSPDRASVNEQFF,TGTGCCAGCAGCCCGGACAGGGCTAGTGTAAATGAGCAGTTCTTC
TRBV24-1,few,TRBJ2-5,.,CATRDVREETQYF,TGTGCCACCAGGGACGTACGAGAAGAGACCCAGTACTTC
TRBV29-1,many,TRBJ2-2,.,CSVEVELYGVRTGELFF,TGCAGCGTTGAAGTCGAGTTGTACGGGGTCCGCACCGGGGAGCTGTTTTTT
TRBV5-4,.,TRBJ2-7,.,CASSLSGTYEQYF,TGTGCCAGCAGCTTATCCGGAACCTACGAGCAGTACTTC
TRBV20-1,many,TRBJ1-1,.,CSARIGTVNTEAFF,TGCAGTGCCCGGATCGGGACCGTGAACACTGAAGCTTTCTTT
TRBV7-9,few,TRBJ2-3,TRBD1,CASSDGQGAFRGDTQYF,TGTGCCAGCAGCGACGGACAGGGGGCTTTCCGGGGGGATACGCAGTATTTT
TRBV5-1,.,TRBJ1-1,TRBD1,CASRREKGADWSSEAFF,TGCGCCAGCAGACGAGAGAAGGGGGCGGATTGGTCAAGTGAAGCTTTCTTT